The present entry profiles one TCR beta chain with its context. These data belong to a study of blood T cell repertoires in COVID-19. In the study overall: The United States, Italy and Spain were the sources of the acute and convalescent COVID-19 samples. From T cells, B-cell-depleted T cells, or PBMCs came the material, which was cDNA or gDNA.

This CDR3 comprises 15 residues. The V gene's germline CDR1 is LNHDA and CDR2 SQIVND (reference sequence). The ends were cut back, 3 bases at V and 3 bases at J, with 14 bases in the middle. As processed by the authors: Reference gene primer amplification gave nucleated cell count estimates. Data came from immunoSEQ multiplex PCR; TCRdb stores just in-frame clones and leaves some out. That table supplies the V and J calls and clone size; D and trimming were determined from the DNA. Here the sample spans around 50,000 clones, about 81% being singletons. The chain carries TRBV19 and TRBJ1-2; possible D gene TRBD1, 6 bases. The sample was peripheral blood. The TCR sequence derives from a woman aged 60-75 years with acute or convalescent COVID-19. The CDR3 loop is CASSITRTAHYGYTF. The CDR3 DNA sequence: TGTGCCAGTAGTATTACACGGACAGCCCACTATGGCTACACCTTC.